This T cell receptor beta chain came from a study of Graves' ophthalmopathy and Graves' hyperthyroidism. The study amplified TCR beta CDR3 regions using RNA transcripts. The first round was an RT-PCR with HTBI primers, and the second round was a multiplex PCR. Via MiXCR, TCRdb re-called the multiplex PCR reads, giving one row per CDR3 protein. The data contain 150,000 or so distinct CDR3 sequences, 37% of them singletons. Sequencing used peripheral blood. This receptor was identified in a woman aged 40-49 years with Graves' ophthalmopathy.

For the CDR3, the DNA is TGTGCCAGCAGCCAAGAAGGGGGGGACAGCTCCTACGAGCAGTACTTC. Protein sequence: CASSQEGGDSSYEQYF. The V and J genes are TRBV4-2 and TRBJ2-7, with D possibly being TRBD1 or TRBD2 (7 bases each). The CDR3 runs 16 residues. Germline lookup yields CDR1 LGHNA and CDR2 YNFKEQ. V gave up 0 bases and J gave up 0 bases, with 12 bases separating them.